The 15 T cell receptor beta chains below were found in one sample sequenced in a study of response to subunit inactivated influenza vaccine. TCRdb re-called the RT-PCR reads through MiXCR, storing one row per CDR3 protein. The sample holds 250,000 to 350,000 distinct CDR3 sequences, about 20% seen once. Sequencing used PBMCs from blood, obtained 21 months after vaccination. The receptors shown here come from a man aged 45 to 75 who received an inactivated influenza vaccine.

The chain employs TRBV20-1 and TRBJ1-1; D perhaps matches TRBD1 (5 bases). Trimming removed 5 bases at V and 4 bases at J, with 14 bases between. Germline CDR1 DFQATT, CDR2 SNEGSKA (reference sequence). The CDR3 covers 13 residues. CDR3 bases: TGCAGTGCTTCCAGGGAGGTGCGCACTGAAGCTTTCTTT. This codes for CSASREVRTEAFF.

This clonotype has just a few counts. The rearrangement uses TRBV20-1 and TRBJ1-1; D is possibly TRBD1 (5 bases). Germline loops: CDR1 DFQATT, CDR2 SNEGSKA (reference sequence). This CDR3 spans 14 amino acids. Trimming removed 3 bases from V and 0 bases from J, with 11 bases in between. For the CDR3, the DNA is TGCAGTGCTAGTCGAGGGGAATTGAACACTGAAGCTTTCTTT. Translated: CSASRGELNTEAFF.

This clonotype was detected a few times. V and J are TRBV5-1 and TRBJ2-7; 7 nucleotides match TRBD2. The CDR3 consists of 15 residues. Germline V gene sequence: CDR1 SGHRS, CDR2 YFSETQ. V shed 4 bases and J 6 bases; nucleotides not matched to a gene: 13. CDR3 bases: TGCGCCAGCAGCGCAGCGGGGAATGCCCTGGCCGAGCAGTACTTC. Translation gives CASSAAGNALAEQYF.

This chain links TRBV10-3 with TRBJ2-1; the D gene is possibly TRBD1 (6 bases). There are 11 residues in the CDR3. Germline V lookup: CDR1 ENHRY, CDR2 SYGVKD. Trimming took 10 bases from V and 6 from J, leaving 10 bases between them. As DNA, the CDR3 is TGTGCCAATTCCAGGGGCAATGAGCAGTTCTTC. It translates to CANSRGNEQFF.

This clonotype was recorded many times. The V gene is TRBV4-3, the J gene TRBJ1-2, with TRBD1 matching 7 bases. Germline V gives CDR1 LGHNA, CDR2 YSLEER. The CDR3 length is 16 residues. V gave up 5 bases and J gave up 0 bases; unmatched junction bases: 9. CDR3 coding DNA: TGCGCCAGCAGCTTAAGCGACAGGGCATCTAACTATGGCTACACCTTC. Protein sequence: CASSLSDRASNYGYTF.

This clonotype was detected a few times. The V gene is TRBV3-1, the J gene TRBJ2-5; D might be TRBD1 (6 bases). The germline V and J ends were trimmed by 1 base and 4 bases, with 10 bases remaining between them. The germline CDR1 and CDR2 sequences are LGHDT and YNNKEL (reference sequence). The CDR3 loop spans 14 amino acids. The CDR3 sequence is CASSQGTARETQYF. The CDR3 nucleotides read TGTGCCAGCAGCCAAGGGACAGCTCGAGAGACCCAGTACTTC.

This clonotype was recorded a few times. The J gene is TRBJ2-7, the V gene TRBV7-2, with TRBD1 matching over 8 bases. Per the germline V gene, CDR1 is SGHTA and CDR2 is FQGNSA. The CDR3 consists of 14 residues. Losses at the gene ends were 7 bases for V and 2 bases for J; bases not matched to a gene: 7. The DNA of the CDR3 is TGTGCCAGCAACCGGGACAGGTCGACCTACGAGCAGTACTTC. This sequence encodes CASNRDRSTYEQYF.

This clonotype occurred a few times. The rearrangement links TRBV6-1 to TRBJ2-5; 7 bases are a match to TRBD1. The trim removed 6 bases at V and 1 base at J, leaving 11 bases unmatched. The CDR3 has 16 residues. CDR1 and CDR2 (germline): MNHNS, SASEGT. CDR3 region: CASRLSTGEFQETQYF. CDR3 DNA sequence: TGTGCCAGCAGACTATCTACAGGGGAATTCCAAGAGACCCAGTACTTC.

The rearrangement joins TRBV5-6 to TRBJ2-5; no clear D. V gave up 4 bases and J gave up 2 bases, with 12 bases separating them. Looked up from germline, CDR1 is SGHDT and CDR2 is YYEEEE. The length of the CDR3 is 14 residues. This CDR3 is CASSPPQGQETQYF. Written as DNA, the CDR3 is TGTGCCAGCAGCCCTCCACAAGGGCAAGAGACCCAGTACTTC.

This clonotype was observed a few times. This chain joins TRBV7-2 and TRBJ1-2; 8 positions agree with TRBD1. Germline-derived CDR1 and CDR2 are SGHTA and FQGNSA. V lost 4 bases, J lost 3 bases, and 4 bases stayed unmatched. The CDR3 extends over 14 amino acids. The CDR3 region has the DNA TGTGCCAGCAGCTCGGGACAGGTTCACTATGGCTACACCTTC. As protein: CASSSGQVHYGYTF.

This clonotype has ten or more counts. The CDR3 loop is CSAPAVNRGGGNQPQHF. The CDR3 bases are TGCAGTGCTCCCGCAGTAAACAGGGGAGGAGGCAATCAGCCCCAGCATTTT. The genes are TRBV20-1 and TRBJ1-5, with 7 bases identical to TRBD1. Germline V gene lookup returns CDR1 DFQATT and CDR2 SNEGSKA (reference sequence). V lost 5 bases and J lost 2; bases outside the gene matches: 15. The CDR3 is made up of 17 amino acids.

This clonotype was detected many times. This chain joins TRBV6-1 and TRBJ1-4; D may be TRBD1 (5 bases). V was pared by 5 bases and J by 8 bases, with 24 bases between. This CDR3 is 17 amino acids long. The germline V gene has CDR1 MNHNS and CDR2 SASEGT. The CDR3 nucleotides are TGTGCCAGCAGTCAGAGCCCGGGGCGGGGTATGGGAGAAAAACTGTTTTTT. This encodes CASSQSPGRGMGEKLFF.

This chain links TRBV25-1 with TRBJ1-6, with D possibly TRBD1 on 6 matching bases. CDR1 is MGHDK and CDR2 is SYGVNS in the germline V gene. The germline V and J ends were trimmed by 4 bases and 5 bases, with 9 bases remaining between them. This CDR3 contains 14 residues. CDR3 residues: CASSVGQNNSPLHF. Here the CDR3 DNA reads TGTGCCAGCAGTGTAGGACAGAATAATTCACCCCTCCACTTT. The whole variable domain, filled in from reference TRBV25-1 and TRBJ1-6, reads EADIYQTPRYLVIGTGKKITLECSQTMGHDKMYWYQQDPGMELHLIHYSYGVNSTEKGDLSSESTVSRIRTEHFPLTLESARPSHTSQYLCASSVGQNNSPLHFGNGTRLTVT.

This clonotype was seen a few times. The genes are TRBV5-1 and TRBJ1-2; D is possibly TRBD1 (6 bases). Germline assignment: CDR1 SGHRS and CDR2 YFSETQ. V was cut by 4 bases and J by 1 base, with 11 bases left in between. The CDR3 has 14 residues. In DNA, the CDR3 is TGCGCCAGCAGCCTGCAGGGGAATAACTATGGCTACACCTTC. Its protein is CASSLQGNNYGYTF.

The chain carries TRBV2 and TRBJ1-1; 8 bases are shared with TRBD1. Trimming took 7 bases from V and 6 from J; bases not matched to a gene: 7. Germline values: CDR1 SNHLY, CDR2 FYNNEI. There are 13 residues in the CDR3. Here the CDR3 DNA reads TGTGCCAGCAACCTTGGACAGGGCGCTGAAGCTTTCTTT. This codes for CASNLGQGAEAFF.